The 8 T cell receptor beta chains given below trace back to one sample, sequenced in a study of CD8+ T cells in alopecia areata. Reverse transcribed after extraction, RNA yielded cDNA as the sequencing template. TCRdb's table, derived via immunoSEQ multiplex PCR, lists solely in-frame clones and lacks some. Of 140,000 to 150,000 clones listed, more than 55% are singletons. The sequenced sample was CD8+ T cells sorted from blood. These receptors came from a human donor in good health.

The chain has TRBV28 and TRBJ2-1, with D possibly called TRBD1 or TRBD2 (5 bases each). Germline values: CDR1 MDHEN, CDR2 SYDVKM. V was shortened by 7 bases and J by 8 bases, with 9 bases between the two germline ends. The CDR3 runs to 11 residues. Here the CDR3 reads CASTLGDEQFF. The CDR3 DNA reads TGTGCCAGCACCCTGGGGGATGAGCAGTTCTTC.

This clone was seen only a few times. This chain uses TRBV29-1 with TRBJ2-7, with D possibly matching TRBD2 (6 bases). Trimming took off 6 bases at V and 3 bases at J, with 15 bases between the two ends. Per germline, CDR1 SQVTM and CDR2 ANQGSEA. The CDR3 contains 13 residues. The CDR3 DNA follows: TGCAGCGTCGGGGGTGGCGGGAACTACGAGCAGTACTTC. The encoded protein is CSVGGGGNYEQYF.

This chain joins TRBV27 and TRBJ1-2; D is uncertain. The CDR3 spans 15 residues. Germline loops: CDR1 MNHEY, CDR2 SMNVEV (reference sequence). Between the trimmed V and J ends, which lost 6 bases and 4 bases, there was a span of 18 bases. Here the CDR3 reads CASSQSPLVRYGYTF. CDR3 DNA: TGTGCCAGCAGCCAATCCCCCCTTGTGCGCTATGGCTACACCTTC.

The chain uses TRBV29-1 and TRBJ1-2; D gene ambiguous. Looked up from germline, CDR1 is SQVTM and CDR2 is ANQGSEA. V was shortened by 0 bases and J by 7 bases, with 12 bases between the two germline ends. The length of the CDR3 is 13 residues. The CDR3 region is CSVEDRGLGGYTF. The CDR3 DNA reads TGCAGCGTTGAAGATCGAGGGCTTGGTGGCTACACCTTC.

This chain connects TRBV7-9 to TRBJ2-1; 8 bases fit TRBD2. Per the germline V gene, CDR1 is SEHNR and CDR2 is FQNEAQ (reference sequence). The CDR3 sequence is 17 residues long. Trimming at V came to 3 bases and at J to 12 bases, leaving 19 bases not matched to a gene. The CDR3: CASSLRLLGRAGDVQFF. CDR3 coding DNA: TGTGCCAGCAGCTTGCGGTTACTCGGGAGGGCGGGGGATGTGCAGTTCTTC.

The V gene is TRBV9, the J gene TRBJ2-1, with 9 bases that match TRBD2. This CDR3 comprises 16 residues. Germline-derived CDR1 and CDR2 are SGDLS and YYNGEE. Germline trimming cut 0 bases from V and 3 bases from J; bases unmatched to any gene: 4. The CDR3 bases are TGTGCCAGCAGCGTAGTAGGTAGCGGGAGCTACAATGAGCAGTTCTTC. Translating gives CASSVVGSGSYNEQFF.

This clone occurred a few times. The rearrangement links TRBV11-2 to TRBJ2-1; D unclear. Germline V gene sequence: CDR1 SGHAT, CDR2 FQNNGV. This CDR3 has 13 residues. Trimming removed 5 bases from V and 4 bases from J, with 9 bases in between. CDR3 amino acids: CASSQAQYNEQFF. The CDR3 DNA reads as TGTGCCAGCAGCCAAGCCCAGTACAATGAGCAGTTCTTC. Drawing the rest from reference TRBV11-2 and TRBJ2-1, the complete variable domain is EAGVAQSPRYKIIEKRQSVAFWCNPISGHATLYWYQQILGQGPKLLIQFQNNGVVDDSQLPKDRFSAERLKGVDSTLKIQPAKLEDSAVYLCASSQAQYNEQFFGPGTRLTVL.

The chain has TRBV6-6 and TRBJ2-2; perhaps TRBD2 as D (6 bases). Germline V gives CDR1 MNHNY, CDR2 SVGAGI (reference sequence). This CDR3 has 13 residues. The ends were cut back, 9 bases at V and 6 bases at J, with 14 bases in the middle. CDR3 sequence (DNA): TGTGCCAGTTCCCTCGGAGGGTCCGGGGAGCTGTTTTTT. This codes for CASSLGGSGELFF.